This T cell receptor (beta chain) appears in the sequencing data of a study of shared clonotypes between healthy human individuals. Sequenced by immunoSEQ multiplex PCR; TCRdb stores in-frame clones only, minus some. Of millions of clones listed, around 96% are singletons. V shed 3 bases and J shed 3 bases, with 9 bases lying between them. The CDR3 spans 13 residues. The germline CDR1 and CDR2 sequences are MNHEY and SMNVEV (reference sequence). In the naive CD8 group, cells lacked CD45RO and were positively selected for CCR7, so terminally differentiated effector memory CD45RA+ cells were left out. This clonotype originated in a man aged 18 to 29 in good health. What was sequenced was naive CD8+ T cells sorted from blood. The gene calls are TRBV27 and TRBJ2-7; D gene uncertain. Here the CDR3 DNA reads TGTGCCAGCAGTTTGCGGAACAACTACGAGCAGTACTTC. Amino acids: CASSLRNNYEQYF.